This T cell receptor (beta chain) originates from a study of T cell responses to AZD1222 COVID-19 vaccine. Study background: Pooling of second doses given at about 4 or about 12 weeks was done.

With 3 bases removed from V and 14 bases from J, the gap between germline ends came to 11 bases. Germline values: CDR1 SQVTM, CDR2 ANQGSEA. The CDR3 loop spans 10 amino acids. Measured with immunoSEQ multiplex PCR; TCRdb has only the in-frame clones, and not every one. This sample yields 110,000 to 150,000 clones, of which 93% are seen a single time; roughly 5% belongs to the top ten. The clonotype comes from an adult in good health. This rearrangement joins TRBV29-1 to TRBJ2-1; a weak D match, TRBD2 (5 bases). This sample comprised peripheral blood, obtained on day 0 of AZD1222 vaccination. The CDR3 coding sequence is TGCAGCGTTGATCAGACTATTGAGTTCTTC. Amino acids: CSVDQTIEFF.